The 11 T cell receptor beta chains below come from one sample, sequenced in a study of T cell changes during pregnancy in multiple sclerosis. The assay was immunoSEQ multiplex PCR, and TCRdb's table has in-frame clones only and misses some. This table holds under 45,000 clones, almost 95% found once. The material sequenced was CD4+ T cells from peripheral blood mononuclear cells, taken after pregnancy. The receptors were sampled from a female donor with multiple sclerosis, enrolled in a pregnancy study.

V usage is TRBV2 and J usage is TRBJ2-5; 7 nucleotides align to TRBD1. V lost 3 bases to trimming and J lost 6 bases; unmatched junction nucleotides: 7. CDR1 is SNHLY and CDR2 is FYNNEI in the germline V gene. This CDR3 contains 14 residues. CDR3 nucleotide sequence: TGTGCCAGCAGTGACAACAGGGGCCGCCAGACCCAGTACTTC. It specifies CASSDNRGRQTQYF.

The chain recombines TRBV6-5 with TRBJ1-6; a possible D gene is TRBD1 (5 bases). Germline assignment: CDR1 MNHEY and CDR2 SVGAGI. This CDR3 spans 16 amino acids. V shed 4 bases and J shed 7 bases, with 17 bases lying between them. CDR3 in amino acids: CASSSYRFPQNSPLHF. The CDR3 DNA reads as TGTGCCAGCAGTTCCTACAGGTTCCCACAGAATTCACCCCTCCACTTT.

V usage is TRBV5-1 and J usage is TRBJ2-1; TRBD1 aligns across 8 bases. The V gene end was trimmed by 0 bases and the J gene end by 5 bases; junction bases not matched to a gene: 7. The CDR3 totals 16 residues. Per the germline V gene, CDR1 is SGHRS and CDR2 is YFSETQ. The CDR3: CASSLAGTGWNNEQFF. The CDR3 nucleotides are TGCGCCAGCAGCTTGGCTGGGACAGGATGGAACAATGAGCAGTTCTTC.

The J gene is TRBJ2-1, the V gene TRBV7-9; the D gene is possibly TRBD2 (6 bases). The CDR3 is 16 residues long. The V and J ends lost 1 base and 1 base respectively, with 11 bases between them. The germline V gene encodes CDR1 SEHNR and CDR2 FQNEAQ (reference sequence). The CDR3: CASSLDRGTSYNEQFF. CDR3 in DNA: TGTGCCAGCAGCTTAGACCGGGGGACGTCCTACAATGAGCAGTTCTTC.

For the CDR3, the DNA is TGTGCCAGTAGTAGGCAGAGGGAGACCCAGTACTTC. Translation gives CASSRQRETQYF. V and J are TRBV19 and TRBJ2-5; no reliable D call. The germline V gene has CDR1 LNHDA and CDR2 SQIVND (reference sequence). The CDR3 loop spans 12 amino acids. The germline V and J ends were trimmed by 4 bases and 5 bases, with 8 bases remaining between them.

This clone appeared once. The chain uses TRBV10-3 and TRBJ2-2; D might be TRBD2 (6 bases). The germline gives CDR1 ENHRY, CDR2 SYGVKD. This CDR3 comprises 15 residues. Trimming stripped 11 bases from V and 1 base from J, with 17 bases between. The CDR3 region is CASGRAGGNTGELFF. The CDR3 DNA is TGTGCCTCCGGAAGGGCCGGGGGGAACACCGGGGAGCTGTTTTTT.

The chain employs TRBV15 and TRBJ2-1; TRBD1 aligns across 7 bases. Germline loops: CDR1 LNHNV, CDR2 YYDKDF (reference sequence). The V and J ends lost 0 bases and 8 bases, in that order; junction bases with no gene match: 4. The CDR3 totals 14 residues. The CDR3 sequence: CATSREQGWDEQFF. In DNA form, the CDR3 reads TGTGCCACCAGCAGAGAACAGGGGTGGGATGAGCAGTTCTTC.

This clone was observed once. The chain links TRBV27 to TRBJ2-3; D might be TRBD2 (6 bases). Germline V gene lookup returns CDR1 MNHEY and CDR2 SMNVEV (reference sequence). The CDR3 runs to 15 residues. The ends were cut back, 7 bases at V and 3 bases at J, with 17 bases in the middle. CDR3 loop: CASKSWGVGTDTQYF. CDR3 in DNA: TGTGCCAGCAAAAGTTGGGGGGTAGGTACAGATACGCAGTATTTT.

The chain uses TRBV5-6 and TRBJ2-1; 8 nucleotides agree with TRBD2. Losses at the gene ends were 3 bases for V and 1 base for J; bases not matched to a gene: 6. Germline V gene lookup returns CDR1 SGHDT and CDR2 YYEEEE. The CDR3 runs to 16 residues. Here the CDR3 reads CASSSGGARSYNEQFF. CDR3 nucleotide sequence: TGTGCCAGCAGCTCGGGGGGGGCGCGATCCTACAATGAGCAGTTCTTC.

The chain couples TRBV6-5 to TRBJ1-4, with D possibly being TRBD1 (6 bases). The CDR3 runs 14 residues. Trimming left V 6 bases short and J 6 bases short, with 14 bases between. Germline V gene lookup returns CDR1 MNHEY and CDR2 SVGAGI. CDR3 sequence: CASSPNRVYEKLFF. As DNA, the CDR3 is TGTGCCAGCAGCCCAAACAGGGTGTATGAAAAACTGTTTTTT.

The rearrangement uses TRBV4-2 and TRBJ2-3; 7 nucleotides match TRBD2. This CDR3 has 15 amino acids. The V gene's germline CDR1 is LGHNA and CDR2 YNFKEQ. After removal of 0 bases from V and 5 bases from J, the junction contained 5 bases not matched to a gene. CDR3 sequence reads: CASSQEQRGGDTQYF. The DNA of the CDR3 is TGTGCCAGCAGCCAAGAGCAGCGGGGAGGAGATACGCAGTATTTT.